The clone carrying this TCR beta chain was seen at least ten times. What it binds is unknown. The data stem from a study of T-cell reconstitution after alpha-beta-depleted transplantation in children. Unique molecular identifiers were used to barcode this TCRbeta library. TCRdb ran MiXCR on the PCR reads and lists one entry per CDR3 protein. This table holds about 260,000 distinct CDR3 sequences, under 9.5% found once. Whole-study findings and limits: Reports say that about two months after transplant, the alpha-beta T cells came out of several hundred graft clones that had expanded.

V gave up 0 bases and J gave up 4 bases, with 11 bases separating them. This CDR3 has 15 amino acids. Germline assignment: CDR1 SGHRS and CDR2 YFSETQ. Material: PBMCs, mostly from graft donor cells, obtained 180 days after TCRalphabeta/CD19-depleted stem cell transplant. The rearrangement links TRBV5-1 to TRBJ1-3; D is uncertain. The sequence came from a male patient aged 10-17 years who had a stem cell transplant for acute lymphoblastic leukemia, so the T cells may come from the graft donor. CDR3 coding DNA: TGCGCCAGCAGCTTGGCCCCGGGCTTCGGAAACACCATATATTTT. Translation: CASSLAPGFGNTIYF.